Following are 13 T cell receptor beta chains from one sample sequenced in a study of CD8 T cells in Susac syndrome. An amount of RNA that ranged from roughly 0.45 to 1 ug was reverse transcribed with random hexamers. TCRdb recomputed calls from the immunoSEQ multiplex PCR reads with MiXCR, one row per CDR3 protein. The data hold 190,000 or so distinct CDR3 sequences, with 95% observed a single time. The sequencing sample was made of CD4+ T cells from PBMCs. Receptors were obtained from a human donor with multiple sclerosis.

The chain links TRBV20-1 to TRBJ2-1; TRBD2 matches at 10 bases. The CDR3 is 14 residues long. Trimming at V came to 3 bases and at J to 8 bases, leaving 7 bases not matched to a gene. Germline lookup yields CDR1 DFQATT and CDR2 SNEGSKA (reference sequence). As DNA, the CDR3 is TGCAGTGCTAGTAAGCGGGGGGGCATGTATGAGCAGTTCTTC. It codes for CSASKRGGMYEQFF.

The V and J genes are TRBV2 and TRBJ2-5; a possible D gene is TRBD1 (6 bases). The germline V gene has CDR1 SNHLY and CDR2 FYNNEI. Trimming shortened V by 9 bases and J by 5 bases, and 22 bases separated the two germline ends. The CDR3 has 15 amino acids. For the CDR3, the DNA is TGTGCCAGTTCGACAGGACTCTGGGTAGTGGAGACCCAGTACTTC. Translation: CASSTGLWVVETQYF. Variable domain in full (rest from reference TRBV2 and TRBJ2-5): EPEVTQTPSHQVTQMGQEVILRCVPISNHLYFYWYRQILGQKVEFLVSFYNNEISEKSEIFDDQFSVERPDGSNFTLKIRSTKLEDSAMYFCASSTGLWVVETQYFGPGTRLLVL.

This chain uses TRBV6-5 with TRBJ2-3, with 7 bases fitting TRBD2. V was clipped by 6 bases and J by 6 bases; unmatched bases: 15. The germline V gene encodes CDR1 MNHEY and CDR2 SVGAGI. This CDR3 region has 16 residues. The chain's CDR3 is CASSYGRWGGRDTQYF. The CDR3, as DNA: TGTGCCAGCAGCTACGGACGTTGGGGGGGTCGGGATACGCAGTATTTT.

CDR3 bases: TGCAGCGTTGAAGGGGAGGGGAGGAATGGCTACACCTTC. It specifies CSVEGEGRNGYTF. The rearrangement joins TRBV29-1 to TRBJ1-2; possible D gene TRBD1, 5 bases. Trimming took off 1 base at V and 6 bases at J, with 12 bases between the two ends. The CDR3 is made up of 13 amino acids. CDR1 and CDR2 from the germline V gene are SQVTM and ANQGSEA.

The chain joins TRBV6-2 or TRBV6-3 to TRBJ2-7, with 7 bases lining up with TRBD1. The CDR3 has 15 residues. Unmatched junction bases numbered 9, after V lost 5 bases and J lost 2 bases. The germline CDR1 and CDR2 sequences are MNHEY and SVGEGT. The CDR3: CASSTWTGSTYEQYV. For the CDR3, the DNA is TGTGCCAGCAGTACCTGGACAGGTTCGACCTACGAGCAGTACGTC.

This clonotype was counted once. This chain uses TRBV29-1 with TRBJ2-4; D is perhaps TRBD2 (5 bases). The CDR3 totals 12 residues. Trimming took off 4 bases at V and 2 bases at J, with 6 bases between the two ends. Per germline, CDR1 SQVTM and CDR2 ANQGSEA. CDR3 nucleotide sequence: TGCAGCGTTGGGGAGTCCAAAAACATTCAGTACTTC. Translating gives CSVGESKNIQYF.

This rearrangement joins TRBV2 to TRBJ2-7; 7 positions agree with TRBD1. The CDR3 is 14 amino acids. Germline loops: CDR1 SNHLY, CDR2 FYNNEI. The junction had 10 bases not matched to a gene; V was cut back by 6 bases and J by 5 bases. The CDR3 DNA sequence: TGTGCCAGCAGGCAGGGACAGCCCCTAAACGAGCAGTACTTC. The encoded protein is CASRQGQPLNEQYF.

The rearrangement joins TRBV12-3 or TRBV12-4 to TRBJ1-1; possibly TRBD1 for D (5 bases). V was shortened by 0 bases and J by 6 bases, with 11 bases between the two germline ends. This CDR3 spans 14 amino acids. CDR3 nucleotides: TGTGCCAGCAGTTTAGCCAGGGAGGCGGCTGAAGCTTTCTTT. Encoded protein: CASSLAREAAEAFF.

This chain links TRBV27 with TRBJ2-3; D tentatively fits TRBD1 or TRBD2 (5 bases each). In germline, CDR1 is MNHEY, CDR2 SMNVEV (reference sequence). V was pared by 6 bases and J by 2 bases, with 15 bases between. This CDR3 spans 15 amino acids. CDR3 bases: TGTGCCAGCAGCAAACCGGGACCCTACACAGATACGCAGTATTTT. Its protein product is CASSKPGPYTDTQYF.

This chain uses TRBV15 with TRBJ1-6; 11 bases agree with TRBD1. Germline trimming cut 5 bases from V and 6 bases from J; bases unmatched to any gene: 6. This CDR3 is built from 16 residues. Germline CDR1 LNHNV, CDR2 YYDKDF (reference sequence). CDR3 sequence: CATSPRTGGSNSPLHF. Written as DNA, the CDR3 is TGTGCCACCAGCCCGCGGACAGGGGGCTCTAATTCACCCCTCCACTTT.

The chain links TRBV23-1 to TRBJ1-5, with no clear D. TRBV23-1 is labeled an ORF, and its function is uncertain. Trimming stripped 4 bases from V and 0 bases from J, with 10 bases between. The CDR3 runs to 15 residues. The CDR3 reads CASSPGGVSNQPQHF. CDR3 coding DNA: TGCGCCAGCAGTCCCGGAGGTGTTAGCAATCAGCCCCAGCATTTT.

The rearrangement joins TRBV7-2 to TRBJ2-5; 10 nucleotides line up with TRBD2. Germline V gives CDR1 SGHTA, CDR2 FQGNSA. V trimming: 1 base; J trimming: 5 bases; junction bases outside the gene matches: 7. This CDR3 contains 16 residues. In DNA, the CDR3 is TGTGCCAGCAGCTTAGAGAGCGGGGGGGTATGGGAGACCCAGTACTTC. Translated: CASSLESGGVWETQYF.

This chain joins TRBV20-1 and TRBJ2-3, with 7 bases aligning to TRBD2. This CDR3 comprises 15 residues. Looked up from germline, CDR1 is DFQATT and CDR2 is SNEGSKA (reference sequence). The ends lost 8 bases at V and 0 bases at J; junction bases unmatched: 11. The chain's CDR3 is CSTYDQRGSTDTQYF. DNA for the CDR3: TGCAGTACATACGACCAGCGGGGAAGCACAGATACGCAGTATTTT.